The entry below gives a single T cell receptor beta chain sequence along with its context. Its antigen remains unknown. This specimen comes from a study of cytomegalovirus exposure and HLA in healthy donors. Whole-study results and caveats: Most TCR beta V segments were productive about 87% or about 30% of the time in an earlier analysis.

PCR primers comprised 60 Vbeta and 13 Jbeta primers. This table comes from immunoSEQ multiplex PCR, and its TCRdb copy is limited to in-frame clones, with some not included. Of roughly 200,000 clones in the sample, 77% were seen once. This receptor was taken from an older woman in good health and CMV-seropositive. The sequenced sample was PBMCs.

DNA for the CDR3: TGTGCCAGCAGCCAAGTTGTGGGCGGTGCGGGGACCCAGTACTTC. Protein sequence: CASSQVVGGAGTQYF. The chain is built from TRBV7-2 and TRBJ2-5; D is perhaps TRBD2 (5 bases). The V gene lost 5 bases and the J gene lost 7 bases, with 20 bases spanning the gap. The CDR3 spans 15 residues. CDR1 and CDR2 from the germline V gene are SGHTA and FQGNSA.